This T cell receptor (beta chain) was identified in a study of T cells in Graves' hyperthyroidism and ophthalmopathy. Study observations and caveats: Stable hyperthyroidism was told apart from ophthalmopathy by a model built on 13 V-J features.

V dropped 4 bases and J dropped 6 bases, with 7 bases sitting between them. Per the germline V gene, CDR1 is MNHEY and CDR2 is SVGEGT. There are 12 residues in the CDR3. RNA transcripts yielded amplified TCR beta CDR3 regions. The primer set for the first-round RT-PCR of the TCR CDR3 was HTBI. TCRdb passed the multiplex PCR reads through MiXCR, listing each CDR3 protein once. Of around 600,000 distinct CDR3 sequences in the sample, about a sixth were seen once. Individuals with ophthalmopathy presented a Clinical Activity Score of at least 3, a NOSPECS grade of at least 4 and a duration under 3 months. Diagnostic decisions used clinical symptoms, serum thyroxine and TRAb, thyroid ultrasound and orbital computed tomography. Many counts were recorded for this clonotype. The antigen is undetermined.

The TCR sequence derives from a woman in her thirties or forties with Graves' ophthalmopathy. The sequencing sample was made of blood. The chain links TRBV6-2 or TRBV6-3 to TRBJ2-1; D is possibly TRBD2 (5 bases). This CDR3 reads CASSFAGNEQFF. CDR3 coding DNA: TGTGCCAGCAGTTTTGCGGGCAATGAGCAGTTCTTC.